The 7 T cell receptor beta chains below come from one sample, sequenced in a study of cytomegalovirus exposure and HLA in healthy donors. The assay was immunoSEQ multiplex PCR, and TCRdb's table has in-frame clones only and misses some. The profile shows under 200,000 clones, about 90% of them singletons. The material sequenced was PBMCs. These receptor sequences come from a woman aged 18-29 years in good health and CMV-seropositive.

The chain carries TRBV6-1 and TRBJ2-7; maybe TRBD2 (5 bases). CDR3 length equals 15 residues. Trimming removed 2 bases at V and 2 bases at J, with 13 bases between. Germline V gives CDR1 MNHNS, CDR2 SASEGT. The CDR3 is CASSETEDGTYEQYF. CDR3 DNA: TGTGCCAGCAGTGAAACGGAGGACGGCACCTACGAGCAGTACTTC.

The J gene is TRBJ2-5, the V gene TRBV5-1; 11 bases are shared with TRBD2. The CDR3 extends over 15 amino acids. After removal of 6 bases from V and 2 bases from J, the junction contained 6 bases not matched to a gene. Per germline, CDR1 SGHRS and CDR2 YFSETQ. CDR3 bases: TGCGCCAGCACCGAATTAGCGGGAGGGCAAGAGACCCAGTACTTC. Protein: CASTELAGGQETQYF.

The genes are TRBV19 and TRBJ2-1, with TRBD2 identical over 11 bases. The germline V gene encodes CDR1 LNHDA and CDR2 SQIVND (reference sequence). The CDR3 sequence is 16 residues long. V shed 4 bases, J shed 4 bases, and the junction held 6 bases outside the gene matches. The CDR3 reads CASSTPSGGYYNEQFF. As DNA, the CDR3 is TGTGCCAGTAGTACTCCTAGCGGGGGGTATTACAATGAGCAGTTCTTC.

The V gene is TRBV15, the J gene TRBJ2-3, with D perhaps TRBD1 (6 bases). From germline, CDR1 is LNHNV and CDR2 YYDKDF (reference sequence). This CDR3 spans 20 amino acids. Trimming left V 3 bases short and J 6 bases short, with 31 bases between. The chain's CDR3 is CATSRDVAELQGGGWDTQYF. The CDR3 DNA reads TGTGCCACCAGCAGGGACGTGGCTGAACTACAGGGTGGCGGATGGGATACGCAGTATTTT.

The chain couples TRBV11-1 to TRBJ2-5, with 12 bases that match TRBD2. J was trimmed by 4 bases and V by 2 bases; bases with no gene match: 11. CDR3 length: 18 amino acids. Per the germline V gene, CDR1 is SGHAT and CDR2 is FQDESV (reference sequence). This chain's CDR3 is CASSLTPTSGSLLETQYF. As DNA, the CDR3 is TGTGCCAGCAGCTTAACCCCGACTAGCGGGAGTTTATTAGAGACCCAGTACTTC.

Only one count was recorded for this clone. V is TRBV6-1 and J is TRBJ2-7, with D perhaps matching TRBD1 (6 bases). The CDR3 totals 15 residues. Trimming shortened V by 4 bases and J by 3 bases, and 16 bases separated the two germline ends. CDR1 and CDR2 (germline): MNHNS, SASEGT. The CDR3 nucleotides read TGTGCCAGCAGTGGGATAGGGGGTGCGATCTACGAGCAGTACTTC. Amino acid sequence: CASSGIGGAIYEQYF.

The rearrangement uses TRBV27 and TRBJ2-3, with 10 bases aligning to TRBD2. V gave up 4 bases and J gave up 2 bases; unmatched junction bases: 3. The CDR3 sequence is 15 residues long. Per germline, CDR1 MNHEY and CDR2 SMNVEV (reference sequence). CDR3 sequence: CASSYLAGDTDTQYF. Written as DNA, the CDR3 is TGTGCCAGCAGTTACCTAGCGGGAGACACAGATACGCAGTATTTT.